Here is one T cell receptor beta chain with its context. Participants spanned ages about 18 to 90 years and resided in about 24 US areas. Participant reports of clinical history set cohort assignment. This specimen belongs to a study of blood T cell repertoires in COVID-19. Background on the study: Sources were T cells, B-cell-depleted T cells, or PBMCs; the material itself was cDNA or gDNA.

Germline loops: CDR1 LGHNT, CDR2 FRNRAP. This CDR3 is 14 amino acids long. V lost 6 bases and J lost 0, with 11 bases in between. Original data processing: Counts of nucleated cells, estimated from reference gene primer amplification, were obtained. The assay was immunoSEQ multiplex PCR, and TCRdb's table has in-frame clones only and misses some. V and J calls and clone size are those listed in that table; D and trimming were worked out from the DNA. Of some 170,000 clones listed, 65% to 90% are singletons. The source material was PBMCs or T cells enriched from blood (not recorded which). V and J are TRBV12-5 and TRBJ2-5; D gene unclear. The receptor was isolated from a man aged 50 to 59 who had recovered from COVID-19. CDR3 region: CASGLSGNQETQYF. CDR3 in DNA: TGTGCTAGTGGCCTCTCAGGAAACCAAGAGACCCAGTACTTC.